These 7 T cell receptor beta chains were all obtained from the same sample, sequenced in a study of blood T cell repertoires in COVID-19. Profiling relied on immunoSEQ multiplex PCR, and the TCRdb table lists in-frame clones only, not all of them. The sample includes about 170,000 clones, around 83% of them seen just once. The sequenced material came from peripheral blood. Receptors originate from a woman in her 70s who had recovered from COVID-19.

The rearrangement joins TRBV5-1 to TRBJ2-3, with D unresolved. Trimming took off 6 bases at V and 5 bases at J, with 13 bases between the two ends. From germline, CDR1 is SGHRS and CDR2 YFSETQ. This CDR3 has 13 amino acids. In nucleotides, the CDR3 is TGCGCCAGCACCCGAGGTTCACAAGATACGCAGTATTTT. It translates to CASTRGSQDTQYF.

The rearrangement joins TRBV24-1 to TRBJ2-5; tentatively, D is TRBD2 (5 bases). V was cut by 3 bases and J by 0 bases, with 10 bases left in between. Germline V gives CDR1 KGHDR, CDR2 SFDVKD. The CDR3 runs to 15 residues. The CDR3 DNA reads as TGTGCCACCAGTGATGATCGGCGGGACCAAGAGACCCAGTACTTC. Translating gives CATSDDRRDQETQYF.

This clone was recorded only once. The chain carries TRBV4-2 and TRBJ1-1; 10 positions agree with TRBD1. Germline V CDR1 and CDR2: LGHNA, YNFKEQ. CDR3 length: 15 amino acids. Trimming removed 1 base from V and 8 bases from J; junction bases left unmatched: 7. The CDR3 here is CASSQGRTGGTEAFF. CDR3 bases: TGTGCCAGCAGCCAAGGCCGGACAGGGGGGACAGAAGCTTTCTTT.

The chain recombines TRBV18 with TRBJ2-5; 7 bases agree with TRBD1. This CDR3 is built from 18 residues. V dropped 6 bases and J dropped 2; count of bases not matched to a gene: 18. Germline CDR1 KGHSH, CDR2 LQKENI. This chain's CDR3 is CASSRTITDGTAQETQYF. CDR3 sequence (DNA): TGTGCCAGCTCGCGAACAATAACCGATGGGACAGCGCAAGAGACCCAGTACTTC.

The chain carries TRBV12-3 or TRBV12-4 and TRBJ2-7, with D uncertain. CDR3 length: 12 amino acids. Trimming cost V 6 bases and J 5 bases, with 11 bases left between them. The CDR3 sequence is CASSTTRDEQYF. The CDR3 DNA reads TGTGCCAGCAGCACCACGCGCGACGAGCAGTACTTC.

For this clone: At one of its ends the junction is not consistent with the germline gene, which may arise from a read error. The chain is built from TRBV28 and TRBJ2-3, with 14 bases lining up with TRBD2. Germline V lookup: CDR1 MDHEN, CDR2 SYDVKM. The CDR3 is made up of 18 amino acids. CDR3 residues: CASSIWGLAGVQTDTQYF. The CDR3 region has the DNA TGTGCCAGCAGTATATGGGGACTAGCGGGAGTCCAGACAGATACGCAGTATTTT.

V gene TRBV7-8 combines with J gene TRBJ2-3; D perhaps matches TRBD2 (6 bases). Trimming cost V 5 bases and J 1 base, with 19 bases left between them. Germline CDR1 and CDR2: SGHVS and FQNEAQ. CDR3 length: 17 residues. CDR3 amino acids: CASSPAASAGRTDTQYF. DNA for the CDR3: TGTGCCAGCAGCCCCGCCGCTTCGGCGGGGCGCACAGATACGCAGTATTTT.